The T cell receptor (beta chain) described here comes from a study of T cells after yellow fever vaccination. This CDR3 has 12 residues. Germline CDR1 reads MGHDK; CDR2 reads SYGVNS. V dropped 7 bases and J dropped 4 bases, with 10 bases sitting between them. TCRdb reprocessed the 5' RACE reads via MiXCR and lists one record per CDR3 protein. The data show some 550,000 distinct CDR3 sequences, around 21% seen once. The sequence was collected from a man aged 25-45 years who received the YFV17D yellow fever vaccine. The sequences come from PBMCs, collected 15 days after the yellow fever booster vaccination. V gene TRBV25-1 combines with J gene TRBJ2-5, with unresolved D. The CDR3 loop reads CASTVAGETQYF. In DNA, the CDR3 is TGTGCCAGCACGGTCGCCGGAGAGACCCAGTACTTC. The full variable domain, with the rest looked up from reference TRBV25-1 and TRBJ2-5, is EADIYQTPRYLVIGTGKKITLECSQTMGHDKMYWYQQDPGMELHLIHYSYGVNSTEKGDLSSESTVSRIRTEHFPLTLESARPSHTSQYLCASTVAGETQYFGPGTRLLVL.